Described below is a single T cell receptor beta chain sequence and its context. The CDR3 runs to 16 residues. V was pared by 0 bases and J by 2 bases, with 13 bases between. A single record per CDR3 protein comes from TCRdb applying MiXCR to the RT-PCR reads. The data show about 680,000 distinct CDR3 sequences, approximately 15% seen once. Source material: memory CD4+ T cells from blood. The chain carries TRBV12-3 or TRBV12-4 and TRBJ1-2, with D possibly being TRBD1 (6 bases). The origin of this receptor is a female donor in good health, serving as a healthy control. The CDR3: CASSLAEQGPNYGYTF. CDR3 in DNA: TGTGCCAGCAGTTTAGCGGAACAGGGACCGAACTATGGCTACACCTTC.